The 17 T cell receptor beta chains in this list originate from one sample, sequenced in a study of CD8 T cells in Susac syndrome. Reverse transcription of roughly 0.45 to 1 ug RNA was performed with random hexamers. TCRdb re-called the immunoSEQ multiplex PCR reads through MiXCR, storing one row per CDR3 protein. This table holds about 140,000 distinct CDR3 sequences, more than 90% found once. Specimen: CD4+ T cells from PBMCs. These receptors all come from a human donor with Susac syndrome.

The rearrangement links TRBV29-1 to TRBJ1-2, with 7 bases fitting TRBD1. The length of the CDR3 is 11 residues. Losses at the gene ends were 7 bases for V and 4 bases for J; bases not matched to a gene: 3. CDR1 and CDR2 from the germline V gene are SQVTM and ANQGSEA. The CDR3 protein is CSGGDSYGYTF. The CDR3 DNA reads as TGCAGCGGGGGGGACAGCTATGGCTACACCTTC.

This clonotype was observed once. V is TRBV24-1 and J is TRBJ2-1; D not resolved. There are 13 residues in the CDR3. The germline V gene has CDR1 KGHDR and CDR2 SFDVKD. V lost 6 bases, J lost 5 bases, and 10 bases lay in between. CDR3 sequence: CATSSEWNNEQFF. The CDR3, as DNA: TGTGCCACCAGTAGTGAGTGGAACAATGAGCAGTTCTTC.

The gene calls are TRBV12-3 or TRBV12-4 and TRBJ1-1; D remains unclear. The CDR3 contains 12 residues. Trimming left V 3 bases short and J 4 bases short, with 6 bases between. The CDR3 reads CASSFHSTEAFF. CDR3 bases: TGTGCCAGCAGTTTTCATTCCACTGAAGCTTTCTTT.

This clonotype was seen just once. This chain uses TRBV20-1 with TRBJ2-1; TRBD1 aligns across 8 bases. V was pared by 5 bases and J by 6 bases, with 9 bases of the junction left unmatched. The CDR3 has 14 amino acids. Germline V CDR1 and CDR2: DFQATT, SNEGSKA (reference sequence). The CDR3 loop reads CSAPNTDRGNEQFF. The CDR3 DNA is TGCAGTGCTCCTAATACAGACAGGGGCAATGAGCAGTTCTTC.

The V gene is TRBV29-1, the J gene TRBJ2-3; 8 nucleotides match TRBD1. J gave up 1 base and V 4 bases, and 7 bases lay outside the gene matches. CDR1 and CDR2 from the germline V gene are SQVTM and ANQGSEA. This CDR3 spans 15 amino acids. This CDR3 reads CSVGGRDRRTDTQYF. Written as DNA, the CDR3 is TGCAGCGTTGGGGGCCGGGACAGGCGCACAGATACGCAGTATTTT.

The CDR3 coding sequence is TGTGCCAGCACAACCTACGGTGAGCAGTTCTTC. Translating it yields CASTTYGEQFF. This chain uses TRBV28 with TRBJ2-1; D is ambiguous. The germline CDR1 and CDR2 sequences are MDHEN and SYDVKM. The V end was cut by 7 bases, the J end by 9 bases, with 10 bases between. This CDR3 region has 11 residues.

This clonotype was found once. The chain combines TRBV14 with TRBJ2-4; 14 bases line up with TRBD2. The CDR3 is 18 amino acids. The germline V gene encodes CDR1 SGHDN and CDR2 FVKESK. V lost 1 base and J lost 8; bases outside the gene matches: 10. CDR3 sequence reads: CASSQVDKGLAGADIQYF. CDR3 DNA sequence: TGTGCCAGCAGCCAAGTAGATAAGGGACTAGCGGGAGCTGACATTCAGTACTTC.

V is TRBV19 and J is TRBJ1-6, with D tentatively TRBD1 (5 bases). Germline assignment: CDR1 LNHDA and CDR2 SQIVND (reference sequence). Trimming shortened V by 3 bases and J by 7 bases, and 7 bases separated the two germline ends. There are 13 residues in the CDR3. CDR3 in amino acids: CASSIQGNSPLHF. CDR3 bases: TGTGCCAGTAGTATCCAGGGAAATTCACCCCTCCACTTT.

The chain employs TRBV4-2 and TRBJ2-7; possibly TRBD2 for D (6 bases). Trimming left V 1 base short and J 4 bases short, with 11 bases between. The length of the CDR3 is 14 residues. CDR1 and CDR2 from the germline V gene are LGHNA and YNFKEQ. CDR3 protein: CASSQAGAWYEQYF. The CDR3 nucleotides are TGTGCCAGCAGCCAAGCGGGAGCGTGGTACGAGCAGTACTTC.

The chain uses TRBV27 and TRBJ2-7, with 12 bases aligning to TRBD2. The CDR3 covers 15 residues. Germline V gives CDR1 MNHEY, CDR2 SMNVEV (reference sequence). The V segment lost 9 bases and the J segment 0 bases; nucleotides outside the gene matches: 6. CDR3 loop: CASTGLAGSSYEQYF. The CDR3 coding sequence is TGTGCCAGTACCGGACTAGCGGGGAGCTCCTACGAGCAGTACTTC.

The gene calls are TRBV18 and TRBJ1-2; the D gene is possibly TRBD1 (5 bases). The CDR3 is 13 amino acids. Germline V lookup: CDR1 KGHSH, CDR2 LQKENI. Trimming removed 3 bases at V and 5 bases at J, with 10 bases between. CDR3 DNA sequence: TGTGCCAGCTCACCCGGGGGGAGGTATGGCTACACCTTC. It translates to CASSPGGRYGYTF.

The chain uses TRBV5-1 and TRBJ2-3; D call uncertain. Germline CDR1 and CDR2: SGHRS and YFSETQ. This CDR3 has 14 amino acids. Trimming took off 1 base at V and 2 bases at J, with 8 bases between the two ends. The CDR3 DNA is TGCGCCAGCAGCTTGTCCACCCACACAGATACGCAGTATTTT. Its protein is CASSLSTHTDTQYF.

The chain joins TRBV16 to TRBJ2-2; D uncertain. Germline CDR1 reads KGHSY; CDR2 reads FQNENV. The CDR3 contains 13 residues. Trimming removed 4 bases from V and 4 bases from J, with 7 bases in between. The CDR3 sequence is CASSPTSTGELFF. The CDR3 region has the DNA TGTGCCAGCAGCCCGACGAGCACCGGGGAGCTGTTTTTT. The full variable domain, with the rest looked up from reference TRBV16 and TRBJ2-2, is GEEVAQTPKHLVRGEGQKAKLYCAPIKGHSYVFWYQQVLKNEFKFLISFQNENVFDETGMPKERFSAKCLPNSPCSLEIQATKLEDSAVYFCASSPTSTGELFFGEGSRLTVL.

This clonotype was seen only once. The rearrangement uses TRBV5-4 and TRBJ1-2; a possible D gene is TRBD1 (5 bases). Trimming removed 5 bases at V and 0 bases at J, with 14 bases between. The CDR3 loop spans 15 amino acids. Germline CDR1 and CDR2: SGHNT and YYREEE (reference sequence). The CDR3, as DNA: TGTGCCAGCAGTTGGGGGGGGGAAGCTAACTATGGCTACACCTTC. Translated, it gives CASSWGGEANYGYTF.

V and J are TRBV29-1 and TRBJ2-3; TRBD1 matches at 10 bases. This CDR3 region has 15 residues. V dropped 7 bases and J dropped 3; count of bases not matched to a gene: 10. From germline, CDR1 is SQVTM and CDR2 ANQGSEA. Written as DNA, the CDR3 is TGCAGCGCCGAGGGCGGACAGGGGGGAACAGATACGCAGTATTTT. It yields the protein CSAEGGQGGTDTQYF.

The CDR3 region has the DNA TGCAGCGTTGTAAGGCCCCCCGGGATCCATAGCAATCAGCCCCAGCATTTT. It yields the protein CSVVRPPGIHSNQPQHF. The chain employs TRBV29-1 and TRBJ1-5; D is unclear. This CDR3 region has 17 residues. Germline V gives CDR1 SQVTM, CDR2 ANQGSEA. V was cut by 4 bases and J by 0 bases, with 19 bases left in between.

In DNA, the CDR3 is TGTGCCAGCAGTGAATCTGAAGTCGGTCGGGAGACCCAGTACTTC. It codes for CASSESEVGRETQYF. This chain links TRBV2 with TRBJ2-5; D is uncertain. Between the trimmed V and J ends, which lost 2 bases and 5 bases, there was a span of 15 bases. The germline gives CDR1 SNHLY, CDR2 FYNNEI. The CDR3 runs to 15 residues. Full variable domain (rest looked up from reference TRBV2 and TRBJ2-5): EPEVTQTPSHQVTQMGQEVILRCVPISNHLYFYWYRQILGQKVEFLVSFYNNEISEKSEIFDDQFSVERPDGSNFTLKIRSTKLEDSAMYFCASSESEVGRETQYFGPGTRLLVL.